This T cell receptor beta chain was profiled in a study of radiation and T cells in renal cell carcinoma. The protocol was immunoSEQ multiplex PCR, while the TCRdb copy is restricted to in-frame clones and leaves out a portion. Of about 130,000 clones in the sample, around 80% were seen once. Noted time point: blood 2 weeks post-SBRT. The treatment was: 15 Gy SBRT to primary tumor, nephrectomy 4 weeks later. Trimming at V came to 2 bases and at J to 9 bases, leaving 7 bases not matched to a gene. Germline V gene data show CDR1 as MNHEY and CDR2 as SMNVEV (reference sequence). This CDR3 is built from 16 residues. In this sample, this clone turned up once.

The source of this sequence is a man in his forties or fifties with renal cell carcinoma. The sequences come from blood, collected from a patient whose treatment included radiotherapy and nephrectomy. The chain has TRBV27 and TRBJ2-2; 12 bases are a match to TRBD2. CDR3 residues: CASSLLLAGGPRELFF. The CDR3 DNA is TGTGCCAGCAGTTTACTCCTAGCGGGGGGGCCGAGGGAGCTGTTTTTT.